Listed here is a single T cell receptor (beta chain). What it recognizes is unknown. Produced via immunoSEQ multiplex PCR; TCRdb's table is partial and in-frame only. In the table there are approximately 270,000 clones, 90% to 95% of which are singletons. Germline assignment: CDR1 MGHRA and CDR2 YSYEKL. The CDR3 has 14 residues. V lost 4 bases, J lost 1 base, and 10 bases lay in between. Analyses pooled second doses at about 4 or about 12 weeks. The source of the sample is a study of T cell responses to AZD1222 COVID-19 vaccine. Findings of the study overall: Donor demographics were predominantly white British with a female majority; clonal diversity may be underestimated. Targets within unmutated variant regions were reportedly found for nearly half of spike-specific TCRs.

The specimen comprised peripheral blood, sampled 28 days after the second AZD1222 dose. The J gene is TRBJ1-1, the V gene TRBV4-1; perhaps TRBD1 as D (6 bases). The clonotype was recovered from an adult who received the AZD1222 COVID-19 vaccine. The CDR3 nucleotides read TGCGCCAGCAGCCGGCTGGGACAGAACACTGAAGCTTTCTTT. This translates into CASSRLGQNTEAFF.